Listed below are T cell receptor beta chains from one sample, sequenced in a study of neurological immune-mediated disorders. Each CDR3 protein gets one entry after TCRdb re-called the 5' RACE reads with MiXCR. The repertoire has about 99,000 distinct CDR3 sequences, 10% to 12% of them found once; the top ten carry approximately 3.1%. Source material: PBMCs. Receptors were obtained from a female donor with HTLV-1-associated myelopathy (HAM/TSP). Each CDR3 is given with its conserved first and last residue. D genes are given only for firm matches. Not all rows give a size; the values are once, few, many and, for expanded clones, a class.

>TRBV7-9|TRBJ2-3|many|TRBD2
TGTGCCAGCAGCCGCCCGACTAGCGGGGGGGATTTCCTACACCGCACAGATACGCAGTATTTT
CASSRPTSGGDFLHRTDTQYF
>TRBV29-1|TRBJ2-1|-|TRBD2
TGCAGCGTTGTCCTAGCGGGGGCGCAAGGTGCCAATGATCAGTTCTTC
CSVVLAGAQGANDQFF
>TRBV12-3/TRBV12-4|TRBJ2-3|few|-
TGTGCCAGCAGTTCCCTACACGGCACAGATACGCAGTATTTT
CASSSLHGTDTQYF
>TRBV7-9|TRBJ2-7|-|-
TGTGCCAGCAGCTCCCTCGGGGCAGCCATAAAAAACACCTACGAGCAGTACTTC
CASSSLGAAIKNTYEQYF
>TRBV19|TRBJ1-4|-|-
TGTGCCAGTAGTCAACGACAGGCAACTAATGAAAAACTGTTTTTT
CASSQRQATNEKLFF
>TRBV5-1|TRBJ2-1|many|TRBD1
TGCGCCAGCAGCTTGGGACAGGGGGCGCGGGATGAGCAGTTCTTC
CASSLGQGARDEQFF
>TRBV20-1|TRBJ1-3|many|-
TGCAGTGCTAGCCGGGGTAGTTCTGCTGGAAACACCATATATTTT
CSASRGSSAGNTIYF
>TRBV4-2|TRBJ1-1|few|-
TGTGCCAGCAGCCAAGTCGGCAACACGAACACTGAAGCTTTCTTT
CASSQVGNTNTEAFF
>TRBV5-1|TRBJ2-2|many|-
TGCGCCAGCAGCCTCCCCACAGGGCGGTCCGGGGAGCTGTTTTTT
CASSLPTGRSGELFF
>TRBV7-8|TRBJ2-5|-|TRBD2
TGTGCCAGCAGCTTTTCCCGGGGACTAGCGCAAGAGACCCAGTACTTC
CASSFSRGLAQETQYF
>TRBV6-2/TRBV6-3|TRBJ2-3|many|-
TGTGCCAGCACCGGCTGGGATACGCAGTATTTT
CASTGWDTQYF
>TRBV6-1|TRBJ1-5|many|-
TGTGCCAGCAGTGAGCAGTTCAGCAGTCAGCCCCAGCATTTT
CASSEQFSSQPQHF
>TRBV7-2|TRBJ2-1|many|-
TGTGCCAGCAGCTTGGGCAGGCGAGTGGGGTTCTTC
CASSLGRRVGFF
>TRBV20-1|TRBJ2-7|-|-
TGCAGTGCCCTACCTCCGTCAGGGAAAGGGACCTACGAGCAGTACTTC
CSALPPSGKGTYEQYF
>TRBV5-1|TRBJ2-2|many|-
TGCGCCAGCAGCGCGAACACGGAGGAGCTGTTTTTT
CASSANTEELFF
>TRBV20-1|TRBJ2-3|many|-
TGCAGTGCTAGAGCGGAAAGGGCCATCCGGATACGGGCGGATACGCAGTATTTT
CSARAERAIRIRADTQYF
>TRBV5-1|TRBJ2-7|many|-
TGCGCCAGCAGCTTGGCCCCAGGGGATTTTTTTGAGCAGTACTTC
CASSLAPGDFFEQYF
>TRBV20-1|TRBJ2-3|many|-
TGCAGTGCTAGAGACCGATTGACTAGCACAGATACGCAGTATTTT
CSARDRLTSTDTQYF
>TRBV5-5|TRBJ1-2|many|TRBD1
TGTGCCAGCAGCTTTACAGGGGAGAGGTACACCTTC
CASSFTGERYTF
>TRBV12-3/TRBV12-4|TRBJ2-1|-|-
TGTGCCAGCACCTTGGGGCGGGGTGACTACAATGAGCAGTTCTTC
CASTLGRGDYNEQFF
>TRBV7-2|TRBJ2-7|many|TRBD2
TGTGCCAGCAGCTTTAGCGGGAGTTCCCCCTACGAGCAGTACTTC
CASSFSGSSPYEQYF
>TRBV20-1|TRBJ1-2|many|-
TGCAGTGCTGCAGTACCAGGGTTCTATGGCTACACCTTC
CSAAVPGFYGYTF
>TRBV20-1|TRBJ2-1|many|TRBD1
TGCAGTGCTAGAAGACAGGGGATCTACAATGAGCAGTTCTTC
CSARRQGIYNEQFF
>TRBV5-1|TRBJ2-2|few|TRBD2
TGCGCCAGCAGCGAGAGGGGAGGGGACACCGGGGAGCTGTTTTTT
CASSERGGDTGELFF
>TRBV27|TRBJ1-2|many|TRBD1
TGTGCCAGCAGTTTATCGATTGGAGGCAGGGGGATCTATGGCTACACCTTC
CASSLSIGGRGIYGYTF
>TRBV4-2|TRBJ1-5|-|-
TGTGCCAGCAGCCGTATTGGGAACAATCAGCCCCAGCATTTT
CASSRIGNNQPQHF
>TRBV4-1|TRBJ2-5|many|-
TGCGCCAGCAGCCACTATGGGTACCAAGAGACCCAGTACTTC
CASSHYGYQETQYF
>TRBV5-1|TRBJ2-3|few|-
TGCGCCAGCAGCTTGTATTCGAGCGATACGCAGTATTTT
CASSLYSSDTQYF
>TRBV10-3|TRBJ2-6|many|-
TGTGCCATCAGTGAAGCTTACTCTGGGGCCAACGTCCTGACTTTC
CAISEAYSGANVLTF
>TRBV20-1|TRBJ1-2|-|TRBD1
TGCAGTGCTAGGGCAAACAGGGGGCGCGCCTATGGCTACACCTTC
CSARANRGRAYGYTF